The 10 T cell receptor beta chains listed next were all sequenced from one sample in a study of cytomegalovirus exposure and HLA in healthy donors. PCR amplification relied on 60 Vbeta primers (plus 13 Jbeta primers). Assay: immunoSEQ multiplex PCR; the TCRdb copy retains only in-frame clones and omits some. The sample consists of some 200,000 clones, more than 80% of them appearing once. Sample: PBMCs. All receptors derive from a woman aged 45-59 years in good health and CMV-seropositive.

The chain carries TRBV6-1 and TRBJ2-7; 10 nucleotides align to TRBD1. CDR1 is MNHNS and CDR2 is SASEGT in the germline V gene. The CDR3 has 12 residues. With 6 bases clipped from V and 7 bases from J, the junction kept 3 bases outside the gene matches. The CDR3 DNA reads TGTGCCAGCAGCCAGGGACAGGGGGAGCAGTACTTC. Amino acids: CASSQGQGEQYF.

This clone was counted a few times. The V and J genes are TRBV7-2 and TRBJ2-7, with D unclear. Germline V gene lookup returns CDR1 SGHTA and CDR2 FQGNSA. Trimming cost V 3 bases and J 1 base, with 7 bases left between them. The CDR3 covers 13 residues. The CDR3 DNA reads as TGTGCCAGCAGCTTCGCAGAATCCTACGAGCAGTACTTC. Its protein product is CASSFAESYEQYF.

V usage is TRBV11-2 and J usage is TRBJ2-7, with D possibly being TRBD1 (6 bases). Germline CDR1 SGHAT, CDR2 FQNNGV. The V gene lost 4 bases and the J gene lost 7 bases, with 20 bases spanning the gap. This CDR3 region has 15 residues. The CDR3 DNA reads as TGTGCCAGCAGCTCCCTCCTTGGGGGCGGTGGAGAGCAGTACTTC. Translating it yields CASSSLLGGGGEQYF.

The rearrangement links TRBV10-3 to TRBJ1-5, with TRBD1 as a possible D gene (6 bases). CDR3 size: 13 residues. Between the trimmed V and J ends, which lost 7 bases and 6 bases, there was a span of 13 bases. Germline CDR1 is ENHRY and CDR2 is SYGVKD. CDR3 nucleotide sequence: TGTGCCATCACCCAGGGGCAGGGTCAGCCCCAGCATTTT. This gives the protein CAITQGQGQPQHF.

This chain uses TRBV29-1 with TRBJ2-3, with 10 bases that match TRBD1. Unmatched junction bases numbered 13, after V lost 6 bases and J lost 4 bases. Per germline, CDR1 SQVTM and CDR2 ANQGSEA. The CDR3 length is 16 residues. CDR3 sequence reads: CSVIRFDRGRSDTQYF. The CDR3 region has the DNA TGCAGCGTCATTAGATTTGACAGGGGGCGTTCAGATACGCAGTATTTT.

The rearrangement links TRBV4-1 to TRBJ1-6; D remains unclear. Germline lookup yields CDR1 MGHRA and CDR2 YSYEKL. This CDR3 has 16 amino acids. V gave up 0 bases and J gave up 5 bases, with 11 bases separating them. The CDR3 DNA is TGCGCCAGCAGCCAAGAGGGGAGGTCTGATAATTCACCCCTCCACTTT. It yields the protein CASSQEGRSDNSPLHF.

This clone was detected only once. V usage is TRBV29-1 and J usage is TRBJ2-1; D not resolved. Trimming pared 7 bases from V and 9 bases from J, leaving 10 bases between. The CDR3 is 10 amino acids. Germline assignment: CDR1 SQVTM and CDR2 ANQGSEA. The CDR3 nucleotides read TGCAGCGCCACTACGGGTGAGCAGTTCTTC. Encoded protein: CSATTGEQFF.

This clone was seen only a few times. The chain couples TRBV7-9 to TRBJ2-7; D gene uncertain. Germline CDR1 and CDR2: SEHNR and FQNEAQ (reference sequence). The CDR3 is 12 amino acids. The V gene lost 4 bases and the J gene lost 0 bases, with 4 bases spanning the gap. The CDR3 coding sequence is TGTGCCAGCAGCTCGAGCTCCTACGAGCAGTACTTC. Amino acid sequence: CASSSSSYEQYF.

The J gene is TRBJ2-7, the V gene TRBV30; a possible D gene is TRBD1 (6 bases). The CDR3 has 15 residues. In germline, CDR1 is GTSNPN, CDR2 SVGIG (reference sequence). V lost 2 bases and J 6 bases, leaving 20 bases between the germline ends. The CDR3 region has the DNA TGTGCCTGGAGTCCCCCAGACAGGATCTTCGGCGAGCAGTACTTC. Translating gives CAWSPPDRIFGEQYF.

The count of this clone is one. This sequence joins TRBV27 and TRBJ1-1, with D perhaps matching TRBD1 (6 bases). V dropped 7 bases and J dropped 3 bases, with 24 bases sitting between them. Looked up from germline, CDR1 is MNHEY and CDR2 is SMNVEV (reference sequence). The CDR3 totals 17 residues. The CDR3 DNA reads TGTGCCAGCATTCGACCGGGACATCCTCCCCATTACACTGAAGCTTTCTTT. Protein: CASIRPGHPPHYTEAFF.